The rows below give T cell receptor beta chains drawn from one sample of a study of T-cell memory formation after mild COVID-19. Each CDR3 protein gets one entry after TCRdb re-called the 5' RACE reads with MiXCR. The table includes about 180,000 distinct CDR3 sequences, approximately 18% detected once. Sequences were obtained from PBMCs or a T cell subset sorted from them (not recorded which). These receptors were taken from a man younger than 35 who had mild COVID-19 (a few samples of this study predate the infection). Cell type and time point are not known. The CDR3 runs from the conserved cysteine through the conserved F or W. Fields, in order: J gene, V gene, D gene, CDR3 protein. The D gene is left open where the match is weak.

TRBJ2-5,TRBV7-7,TRBD2,CASSRGGTYQETQYF
TRBJ2-5,TRBV7-9,NA,CASSYSLGRHQETQYF
TRBJ2-1,TRBV11-1,NA,CASGTGSYNEQFF
TRBJ2-1,TRBV7-2,TRBD1,CASSTQGQAYNEQFF
TRBJ1-1,TRBV28,TRBD1,CASSLGTDRTEAFF
TRBJ1-1,TRBV9,NA,CASSVEGGIYTEAFF
TRBJ1-6,TRBV20-1,TRBD1,CSAKSGGTYNSPLHF
TRBJ2-5,TRBV2,NA,CAQGSGTGVETQYF
TRBJ2-1,TRBV7-2,NA,CASSFRVVGNEQFF
TRBJ1-2,TRBV7-2,NA,CASSLAGQDGYTF
TRBJ2-1,TRBV28,NA,CASTPGHSYNEQFF
TRBJ2-3,TRBV5-1,NA,CASGIGPLGTDTQYF
TRBJ2-3,TRBV7-2,TRBD1,CASSKRQGVGDTQYF
TRBJ2-7,TRBV2,NA,CASSEAGTYEQYF
TRBJ2-2,TRBV4-1,TRBD1,CASSPSGTGLTGELFF
TRBJ1-5,TRBV19,NA,CASAPWDQPQHF
TRBJ2-7,TRBV6-2/TRBV6-3,TRBD1,CASSYWDRVYEQYF
TRBJ2-2,TRBV5-1,TRBD1,CASSLETQGANTGELFF
TRBJ2-5,TRBV10-3,NA,CAISESQGRETQYF
TRBJ1-2,TRBV5-1,NA,CASSPERNYGYTF
TRBJ2-1,TRBV7-3,TRBD1,CASSLGTGYEQFF
TRBJ2-3,TRBV27,NA,CASGLTGTTDTQYF
TRBJ1-1,TRBV3-1,NA,CASSQEVGGLGAFF
TRBJ2-7,TRBV15,NA,CATSRSQRVSYEQYF
TRBJ2-3,TRBV29-1,TRBD2,CSARTSGTTDTQYF
TRBJ2-5,TRBV7-6,NA,CASSFGNGLQETQYF
TRBJ1-1,TRBV20-1,NA,CSARDAGQGNTEAFF
TRBJ1-3,TRBV7-8,NA,CASSFVEGSGYTIYF
TRBJ2-1,TRBV20-1,NA,CSAPIRATYNEQFF
TRBJ1-5,TRBV7-2,NA,CASSLVGEGNQPQHF
TRBJ2-3,TRBV6-6,NA,CASSPTELTDTQYF
TRBJ1-1,TRBV7-3,TRBD1,CASSGGGAYTEAFF